The 21 T cell receptor beta chains reported below all come from one sample, sequenced in a study of T cells expressing NK-cell markers. One entry per CDR3 protein, without DNA, is what TCRdb gives after re-calling the 5' RACE reads. Reported are some 280,000 distinct CDR3 sequences; the ten largest clones contain approximately 0.42%. The source material was blood T cells: a sorted CD56 or NKG2C T cell subset, CD4+ or CD8+ T cells, or bulk PBMC T cells (not recorded which). The origin of the receptors is a man between 18 and 35 years old in good health.

This rearrangement joins TRBV6-8 to TRBJ1-1. The CDR3 sequence is 13 residues long. The germline CDR1 and CDR2 sequences are MNHGY and SAAAGT. The CDR3 loop reads CANILDRNTEAFF.

J is TRBJ2-5 and V is TRBV7-6; TCRdb outputs TRBD1, but without DNA this stays unchecked. CDR1 SGHVS and CDR2 FNYEAQ come from the germline V gene. CDR3 length: 14 residues. Here the CDR3 reads CASSSGTYQETQYF. The full variable domain, completed using reference TRBV7-6 and TRBJ2-5, is GAGVSQSPRYKVTKRGQDVALRCDPISGHVSLYWYRQALGQGPEFLTYFNYEAQQDKSGLPNDRFSAERPEGSISTLTIQRTEQRDSAMYRCASSSGTYQETQYFGPGTRLLVL.

The chain has TRBV6-6 and TRBJ2-7. This CDR3 has 13 amino acids. From germline, CDR1 is MNHNY and CDR2 SVGAGI (reference sequence). CDR3 protein: CASSYSRAYEQYF.

This chain connects TRBV11-2 to TRBJ1-5. CDR3 size: 12 residues. Germline loops: CDR1 SGHAT, CDR2 FQNNGV. The CDR3 spells CASSSSGQPQHF.

CDR3 in amino acids: CASSLAGQGGEQFF. The chain joins TRBV5-1 to TRBJ2-1; lacking DNA, the TRBD1 call made by TCRdb goes unchecked. In germline, CDR1 is SGHRS, CDR2 YFSETQ. This CDR3 comprises 14 residues.

The chain links TRBV7-3 to TRBJ2-3; TCRdb reports TRBD1, a call that lacks DNA to check it against. The CDR3 is 15 amino acids. Germline CDR1 is SGHTA and CDR2 is FQGTGA. The CDR3 region is CASSLIGKSTDTQYF. The entire variable domain, with the rest obtained from reference TRBV7-3 and TRBJ2-3, is as follows: GAGVSQTPSNKVTEKGKYVELRCDPISGHTALYWYRQSLGQGPEFLIYFQGTGAADDSGLPNDRFFAVRPEGSVSTLKIQRTERGDSAVYLCASSLIGKSTDTQYFGPGTRLTVL.

The chain employs TRBV10-3 and TRBJ2-1; TCRdb gives TRBD1 as the D gene, but with no DNA this cannot be confirmed. Germline values: CDR1 ENHRY, CDR2 SYGVKD. CDR3 length: 14 amino acids. The CDR3 loop reads CAIRPAGIDNEQFF.

The chain recombines TRBV12-3 or TRBV12-4 with TRBJ2-1; TCRdb selects TRBD2, and the lack of DNA leaves this call unchecked. The CDR3 runs 15 residues. The CDR3 here is CASRKLAGSHNEQFF.

This chain connects TRBV7-3 to TRBJ2-1; no DNA is available, so the TRBD1 call from TCRdb remains unchecked. The CDR3 is 16 amino acids. The germline gives CDR1 SGHTA, CDR2 FQGTGA. The CDR3 here is CASSLGGARSYNEQFF. The variable domain in full, completed from reference TRBV7-3 and TRBJ2-1, reads GAGVSQTPSNKVTEKGKYVELRCDPISGHTALYWYRQSLGQGPEFLIYFQGTGAADDSGLPNDRFFAVRPEGSVSTLKIQRTERGDSAVYLCASSLGGARSYNEQFFGPGTRLTVL.

The rearrangement links TRBV15 to TRBJ2-1; TCRdb's assignment of TRBD1 cannot be checked, as there is no DNA. This CDR3 is 15 amino acids long. Germline V gives CDR1 LNHNV, CDR2 YYDKDF (reference sequence). CDR3 in amino acids: CATSRDRTGDNEQFF. Together with reference TRBV15 and TRBJ2-1, the CDR3 gives the full variable domain: DAMVIQNPRYQVTQFGKPVTLSCSQTLNHNVMYWYQQKSSQAPKLLFHYYDKDFNNEADTPDNFQSRRPNTSFCFLDIRSPGLGDTAMYLCATSRDRTGDNEQFFGPGTRLTVL.

The chain uses TRBV18 and TRBJ2-7. Germline values: CDR1 KGHSH, CDR2 LQKENI. This CDR3 has 13 amino acids. The CDR3 spells CASSPRNDYEQYF.

The chain recombines TRBV5-4 with TRBJ2-1. Germline CDR1 reads SGHNT; CDR2 reads YYREEE (reference sequence). This CDR3 spans 17 amino acids. CDR3 in amino acids: CASSLAIVPGSYNEQFF. Using reference TRBV5-4 and TRBJ2-1 for the parts outside the CDR3, the full variable domain is ETGVTQSPTHLIKTRGQQVTLRCSSQSGHNTVSWYQQALGQGPQFIFQYYREEENGRGNFPPRFSGLQFPNYSSELNVNALELDDSALYLCASSLAIVPGSYNEQFFGPGTRLTVL.

J is TRBJ2-7 and V is TRBV27; TCRdb lists TRBD2, though no DNA is available to test this call. The CDR3 has 16 amino acids. Germline CDR1 MNHEY, CDR2 SMNVEV (reference sequence). The CDR3: CASSLRLAGGAYEQYF.

This chain uses TRBV20-1 with TRBJ2-5; the TCRdb D gene call, TRBD1, has no DNA to confirm it. In germline, CDR1 is DFQATT, CDR2 SNEGSKA (reference sequence). The CDR3 has 16 residues. CDR3 sequence reads: CSARNARGRLGETQYF.

This chain connects TRBV20-1 to TRBJ1-1; TCRdb gives TRBD1 as the D gene, but with no DNA this cannot be confirmed. Germline CDR1 DFQATT, CDR2 SNEGSKA (reference sequence). CDR3 length: 14 amino acids. Here the CDR3 reads CSARAGAGNTEAFF.

The V gene is TRBV7-1, the J gene TRBJ2-7; the D call of TRBD2 rests on TCRdb alone, since no DNA is present to check it. TRBV7-1 is sorted into the ORF group, with uncertain function. This CDR3 region has 22 residues. CDR3 amino acids: CASSSLPGLAGVYPFGSYEQYF.

The J gene is TRBJ2-5, the V gene TRBV9; TCRdb designates TRBD2, a call that cannot be tested without DNA. Germline V lookup: CDR1 SGDLS, CDR2 YYNGEE. The CDR3 sequence is 15 residues long. CDR3 amino acids: CASSRTSGSQETQYF.

The chain joins TRBV5-6 to TRBJ2-7. Germline values: CDR1 SGHDT, CDR2 YYEEEE. The CDR3 is 15 amino acids. Here the CDR3 reads CASSLEPSGVYEQYF.

This chain links TRBV12-3 or TRBV12-4 with TRBJ2-1; TCRdb calls TRBD1, which cannot be checked without DNA. This CDR3 is 16 amino acids long. This chain's CDR3 is CASSLRGPSSYNEQFF.

This rearrangement joins TRBV7-9 to TRBJ2-1; with no DNA, the TCRdb D assignment of TRBD2 cannot be verified. Germline V CDR1 and CDR2: SEHNR, FQNEAQ (reference sequence). The CDR3 has 17 residues. The CDR3 sequence is CASSLRGVSGGDNEQFF.

This rearrangement joins TRBV20-1 to TRBJ2-1; with no DNA, the TCRdb D assignment of TRBD2 cannot be verified. Germline CDR1 is DFQATT and CDR2 is SNEGSKA (reference sequence). CDR3 length: 13 amino acids. The CDR3 loop is CSPNSGYYNEQFF.